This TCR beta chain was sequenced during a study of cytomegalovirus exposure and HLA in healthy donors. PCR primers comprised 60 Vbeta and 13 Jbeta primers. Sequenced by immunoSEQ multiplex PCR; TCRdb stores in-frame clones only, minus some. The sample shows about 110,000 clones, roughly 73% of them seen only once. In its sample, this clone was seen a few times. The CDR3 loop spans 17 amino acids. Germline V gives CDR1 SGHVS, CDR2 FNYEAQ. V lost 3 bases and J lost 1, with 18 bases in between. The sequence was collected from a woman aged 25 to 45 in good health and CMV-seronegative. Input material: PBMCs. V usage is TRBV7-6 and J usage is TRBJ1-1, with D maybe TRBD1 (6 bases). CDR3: CASSFLGQWPGNTEAFF. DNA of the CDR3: TGTGCCAGCAGCTTCCTCGGACAGTGGCCTGGGAACACTGAAGCTTTCTTT.